This T cell receptor (beta chain) was identified during a study of T cell repertoires in ileal Crohn's disease. Unmatched junction bases numbered 3, after V lost 0 bases and J lost 2 bases. Germline V gene lookup returns CDR1 SGHNT and CDR2 YENEEA. The CDR3 extends over 15 amino acids. Measured with immunoSEQ multiplex PCR; TCRdb has only the in-frame clones, and not every one. The sample lists around 14,000 clones; 75% to 85% were seen once. The J gene is TRBJ2-7, the V gene TRBV11-3, with 8 positions matching TRBD2. This receptor was identified in an adult with Crohn's disease. The sequencing input was ileal tissue. The CDR3: CASSLEGGGTYEQYV. CDR3 nucleotide sequence: TGTGCCAGCAGCTTAGAAGGCGGGGGGACCTACGAGCAGTACGTC.